This T cell receptor (beta chain) was captured by sequencing in a study of identical twins. Study results and limitations: A cross-sectional statistical analysis, not follow-up of the same donors, supported the conclusions.

This CDR3 region has 17 residues. In germline, CDR1 is LGHNA, CDR2 YSLEER. The V end was cut by 0 bases, the J end by 4 bases, with 16 bases between. This clonotype showed up just a few times. What it binds is not known. MiXCR, applied by TCRdb to the 5' RACE reads, yields one record per CDR3 protein. The table includes hundreds of thousands of distinct CDR3 sequences, 24% detected once. Separately, the same data were catalogued under a study of T cells expressing NK-cell markers. That paper notes: There were seven HCMV-seropositive donors and one seronegative donor among the eight sequenced.

The sample was CD4+ T cells sorted from blood. The V call is TRBV4-3, the J call TRBJ2-4; TRBD1 might be the D (6 bases). The clonotype comes from a woman between 18 and 30 years old in good health. The DNA for the CDR3 is TGCGCCAGCAGCCAAGATCTATTCCAGGGGCAAAAAAACATTCAGTACTTC. Translating gives CASSQDLFQGQKNIQYF.